This T cell receptor beta chain was identified in a study of T-cell reconstitution after alpha-beta-depleted transplantation in children. Unique molecular identifiers tagged the TCRbeta library. TCRdb reprocessed the PCR reads via MiXCR and lists one record per CDR3 protein. The data hold roughly 400,000 distinct CDR3 sequences, with roughly 44% observed a single time. Deletions cut 3 bases from V and 7 bases from J, with 9 bases between. The CDR3 has 12 residues. CDR1 and CDR2 from the germline V gene are MDHEN and SYDVKM. The V call is TRBV28, the J call TRBJ1-2; D possibly corresponds to TRBD1 (5 bases). The receptor was derived from a girl aged 2 to 10 with aplastic anemia, due to receive a stem cell transplant. The source was PBMCs, collected before TCRalphabeta/CD19-depleted stem cell transplant. For the CDR3, the DNA is TGTGCCAGCAGTTTCGGCGGGGCTGGCTACACCTTC. This encodes CASSFGGAGYTF.